One and the same sample provided the 14 T cell receptor beta chains below, sequenced in a study of T-cell reconstitution after alpha-beta-depleted transplantation in children. During its preparation, the TCRbeta library received unique molecular identifiers. MiXCR, run by TCRdb on the PCR reads, gives a single entry per CDR3 protein. The sample contains under 100,000 distinct CDR3 sequences, 15% to 19% of which appear only once. Here the sequenced sample was PBMCs, mostly from graft donor cells, taken 180 days after TCRalphabeta/CD19-depleted stem cell transplant. The receptors originated from a male patient aged 2 to 9 who had a stem cell transplant for acute lymphoblastic leukemia, so the T cells may come from the graft donor.

This clonotype was counted a few times. This chain joins TRBV12-3 or TRBV12-4 and TRBJ2-3, with a possible D match to TRBD2 (6 bases). The CDR3 is 15 amino acids. V shed 3 bases and J shed 1 base, with 11 bases lying between them. The CDR3 DNA follows: TGTGCCAGCAGTTTCGGGGAGGCCCGCACAGATACGCAGTATTTT. It codes for CASSFGEARTDTQYF.

The chain has TRBV28 and TRBJ2-1; 12 bases fit TRBD2. V shed 1 base and J 6 bases; nucleotides not matched to a gene: 7. Germline V gene sequence: CDR1 MDHEN, CDR2 SYDVKM. This CDR3 spans 17 amino acids. CDR3 DNA sequence: TGTGCCAGCAGTTTATCTAGCGGGGGGGCCTTGGGCAATGAGCAGTTCTTC. It is translated as CASSLSSGGALGNEQFF. The full variable domain, rest sourced from reference TRBV28 and TRBJ2-1, is DVKVTQSSRYLVKRTGEKVFLECVQDMDHENMFWYRQDPGLGLRLIYFSYDVKMKEKGDIPEGYSVSREKKERFSLILESASTNQTSMYLCASSLSSGGALGNEQFFGPGTRLTVL.

This clonotype has ten or more counts. V gene TRBV6-2 or TRBV6-3 combines with J gene TRBJ1-1; 8 bases agree with TRBD1. The CDR3 extends over 13 amino acids. Germline V gives CDR1 MNHEY, CDR2 SVGEGT. Trimming removed 8 bases from V and 5 bases from J; junction bases left unmatched: 7. The CDR3 loop is CASRQGAGTEAFF. CDR3 DNA sequence: TGTGCCAGCCGGCAGGGGGCAGGGACTGAAGCTTTCTTT.

The sample holds a few counts of this clonotype. This chain joins TRBV5-6 and TRBJ1-5; D is uncertain. The V and J ends lost 3 bases and 2 bases respectively, with 15 bases between them. The CDR3 is made up of 16 amino acids. Germline CDR1 and CDR2: SGHDT and YYEEEE. CDR3 in amino acids: CASSYGVGYRNQPQHF. The CDR3 nucleotides are TGTGCCAGCAGCTATGGGGTAGGATACCGCAATCAGCCCCAGCATTTT.

The rearrangement joins TRBV7-2 to TRBJ2-1; 11 positions match TRBD2. Germline CDR1 is SGHTA and CDR2 is FQGNSA. The CDR3 covers 16 residues. The V segment lost 2 bases and the J segment 9 bases; nucleotides outside the gene matches: 9. The chain's CDR3 is CASSLLAGGPGFEQFF. The CDR3 nucleotides are TGTGCCAGCAGCTTATTAGCGGGGGGGCCAGGTTTTGAGCAGTTCTTC.

V and J are TRBV7-9 and TRBJ2-1, with 11 bases matching TRBD2. Germline-derived CDR1 and CDR2 are SEHNR and FQNEAQ (reference sequence). After removal of 3 bases from V and 1 base from J, the junction contained 2 bases not matched to a gene. This CDR3 contains 16 residues. CDR3 in DNA: TGTGCCAGCAGCTTTAGCGGGGGGGTTTCCTACAATGAGCAGTTCTTC. It is translated as CASSFSGGVSYNEQFF.

The chain links TRBV12-3 or TRBV12-4 to TRBJ2-2; the match to TRBD1 covers 10 bases. The length of the CDR3 is 13 residues. V shed 6 bases and J 7 bases; nucleotides not matched to a gene: 2. Written as DNA, the CDR3 is TGTGCCAGCAGGACAGGGGGCTACGGGGAGCTGTTTTTT. Its translation is CASRTGGYGELFF.

This clonotype was counted ten times or more. The rearrangement joins TRBV7-6 to TRBJ2-5; D possibly matches TRBD1 or TRBD2 (5 bases each). V was clipped by 1 base and J by 9 bases, with 15 bases between them. The CDR3 spans 14 residues. In germline, CDR1 is SGHVS, CDR2 FNYEAQ. CDR3 protein: CASSLGGTKRPQYF. For the CDR3, the DNA is TGTGCCAGCAGCTTAGGTGGGACCAAGAGGCCCCAGTACTTC.

This clonotype has a handful of counts. V and J are TRBV6-2 or TRBV6-3 and TRBJ2-1; perhaps TRBD1 as D (5 bases). This CDR3 spans 14 amino acids. CDR1 MNHEY and CDR2 SVGEGT come from the germline V gene. With 2 bases removed from V and 7 bases from J, the gap between germline ends came to 12 bases. The CDR3 spells CASSYPQGSNEQFF. CDR3 nucleotide sequence: TGTGCCAGCAGTTACCCGCAGGGTTCAAATGAGCAGTTCTTC.

A few counts support this clonotype. V gene TRBV5-1 combines with J gene TRBJ1-2, with TRBD1 matching 10 bases. The V and J ends lost 4 bases and 4 bases, in that order; junction bases with no gene match: 7. The CDR3 length is 15 residues. Per the germline V gene, CDR1 is SGHRS and CDR2 is YFSETQ. CDR3 residues: CASSPQTGGPYGYTF. CDR3 coding DNA: TGCGCCAGCAGCCCACAGACAGGGGGCCCCTATGGCTACACCTTC.

The chain uses TRBV29-1 and TRBJ2-3; 10 nucleotides line up with TRBD1. The V gene end was trimmed by 4 bases and the J gene end by 1 base; junction bases not matched to a gene: 5. Germline V gives CDR1 SQVTM, CDR2 ANQGSEA. The length of the CDR3 is 15 residues. The CDR3 region has the DNA TGCAGCGTTGTGGGGACAGGGGACCGCACAGATACGCAGTATTTT. Translation: CSVVGTGDRTDTQYF.

This clonotype was detected a few times. The V gene is TRBV12-3 or TRBV12-4, the J gene TRBJ1-3, with D perhaps matching TRBD1 (5 bases). V was shortened by 5 bases and J by 0 bases, with 11 bases between the two germline ends. The CDR3 spans 15 residues. CDR3 protein: CASSPQEYSGNTIYF. Here the CDR3 DNA reads TGTGCCAGCAGTCCACAGGAATACTCTGGAAACACCATATATTTT.

The chain is built from TRBV11-2 and TRBJ2-3; D is undetermined. In germline, CDR1 is SGHAT, CDR2 FQNNGV. Trimming shortened V by 1 base and J by 0 bases, and 11 bases separated the two germline ends. The CDR3 sequence is 16 residues long. CDR3 sequence: CASSLGQVPSTDTQYF. In DNA, the CDR3 is TGTGCCAGCAGCTTAGGGCAGGTCCCTAGCACAGATACGCAGTATTTT.

CDR3 DNA sequence: TGTGCCAGCAGTTGGGACAGGGCTTACGAGCAGTACTTC. Residues: CASSWDRAYEQYF. The V call is TRBV27, the J call TRBJ2-7; 9 bases are shared with TRBD1. The CDR3 extends over 13 amino acids. Germline CDR1 reads MNHEY; CDR2 reads SMNVEV (reference sequence). After removal of 4 bases from V and 4 bases from J, the junction contained 2 bases not matched to a gene.